This T cell receptor (beta chain) was documented in a study of blood T cells in healthy people across ages. Overall study findings and caveats: Fewer expanded clones and more diversity marked long-lived versus aged donors. No conclusive comparison of naive versus antigen-experienced cells was possible with unsorted PBMCs.

Per germline, CDR1 SNHLY and CDR2 FYNNEI. V was pared by 6 bases and J by 8 bases, with 9 bases of the junction left unmatched. CDR3 length equals 13 residues. PCR was performed a second time for about 6 to 12 cycles using a sample-barcoded 5' primer and a J-beta primer mix. Each cDNA molecule carried a tag from a template-switch adaptor that contained 12 random nucleotides. MiXCR, run by TCRdb on the 5' RACE reads, gives a single entry per CDR3 protein. Of some 1.5 million distinct CDR3 sequences in the sample, roughly 28% were seen once. This clonotype was detected a few times. Its specificity is unknown. Every donor contributed roughly 11 milliliters of peripheral blood by blood draw.

The sample consisted of blood. The rearrangement links TRBV2 to TRBJ1-2; TRBD1 agrees at 7 bases. The clonotype was recovered from a woman aged 25 to 39 in good health. This CDR3 is CASRDDRALGYTF. The CDR3 bases are TGTGCCAGCAGGGATGACAGGGCACTAGGCTACACCTTC.